This T cell receptor (beta chain) originates from a study of beta chain features in type 1 diabetes. The study's findings and limits: The study found fewer insertions and more deletions at VDJ junctions in type 1 diabetes patients. Moderate but significant shortening of TCRB CDR3s was recorded in all four CD4+ subsets from Type 1 diabetes patients.

The investigators reverse transcribed all of the isolated RNA, so they sequenced expressed TCRB transcripts. The assay was immunoSEQ multiplex PCR, and TCRdb's table has in-frame clones only and misses some. In the table there are 300,000 to 350,000 clones, 6.5% to 10% of which are singletons. A heparinised blood draw that averaged approximately 110 mL was obtained once from each donor. Germline-derived CDR1 and CDR2 are WNHNN and SYGVQD (reference sequence). The CDR3 totals 14 residues. Trimming took 3 bases from V and 7 from J; bases not matched to a gene: 2. Notes on this clone: The antigen is undetermined.

The clonotype comes from a young woman in good health. The chain uses TRBV10-1 and TRBJ1-4; 10 bases are a match to TRBD1. Material for sequencing was central memory CD4+ T cells from blood. CDR3 amino acids: CASSDGQGGEKLFF. The CDR3 DNA follows: TGCGCCAGCAGTGATGGACAGGGGGGTGAAAAACTGTTTTTT.